This TCR beta chain was identified during a study of beta chain features in type 1 diabetes. Study-wide points: Type 1 diabetes patients had TCRB CDR3s that were shorter (moderately but significantly so) in all four CD4+ subsets.

Regarding this clone: What it recognizes is unknown.

The CDR3 spans 14 residues. Germline CDR1 LNHDA, CDR2 SQIVND (reference sequence). V was trimmed by 7 bases and J by 5 bases, leaving 17 bases between them. TCRB transcripts that were expressed got sequenced, as all of the isolated RNA had been reverse transcribed. Profiled with immunoSEQ multiplex PCR; TCRdb holds only in-frame clones, not every one. The sample contains about 130,000 clones, around a tenth of which appear only once. The chain has TRBV19 and TRBJ1-1, with D possibly matching TRBD1 (5 bases). This TCR was recovered from a man aged 18 to 35 in good health. The sample consisted of central memory CD4+ T cells from blood. The DNA of the CDR3 is TGTGCCAGTACCTCCCCCCAGGGAAAGACTGAAGCTTTCTTT. Amino acid sequence: CASTSPQGKTEAFF. Combining the CDR3 with reference TRBV19 and TRBJ1-1 gives the whole variable domain DGGITQSPKYLFRKEGQNVTLSCEQNLNHDAMYWYRQDPGQGLRLIYYSQIVNDFQKGDIAEGYSVSREKKESFPLTVTSAQKNPTAFYLCASTSPQGKTEAFFGQGTRLTVV.